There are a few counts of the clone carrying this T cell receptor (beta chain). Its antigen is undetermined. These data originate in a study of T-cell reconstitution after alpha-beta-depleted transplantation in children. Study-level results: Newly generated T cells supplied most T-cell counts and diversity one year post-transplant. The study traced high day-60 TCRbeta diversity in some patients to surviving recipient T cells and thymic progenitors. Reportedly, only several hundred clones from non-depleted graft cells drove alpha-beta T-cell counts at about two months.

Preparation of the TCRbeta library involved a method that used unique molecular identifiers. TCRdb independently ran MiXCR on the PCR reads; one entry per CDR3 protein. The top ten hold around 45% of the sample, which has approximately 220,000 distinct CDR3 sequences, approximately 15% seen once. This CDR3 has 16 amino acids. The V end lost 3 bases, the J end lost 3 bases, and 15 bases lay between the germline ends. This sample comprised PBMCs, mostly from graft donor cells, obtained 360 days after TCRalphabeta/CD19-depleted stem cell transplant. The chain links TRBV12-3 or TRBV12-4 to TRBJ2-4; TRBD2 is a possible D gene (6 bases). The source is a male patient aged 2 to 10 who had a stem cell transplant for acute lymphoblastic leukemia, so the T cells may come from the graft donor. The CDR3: CASSFFPSGGKNIQYF. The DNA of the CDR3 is TGTGCCAGCAGTTTTTTCCCATCCGGGGGCAAAAACATTCAGTACTTC.